Listed below are T cell receptor beta chains from one sample, sequenced in a study of blood T cell repertoires in COVID-19. Sequencing was performed with immunoSEQ multiplex PCR; in TCRdb, only in-frame clones are kept and a portion is missing. Altogether some 90,000 clones are present, less than 90% being singletons, with the ten largest covering over 10%. The source material was peripheral blood. All receptors come from a human donor in a cohort sampled during active COVID-19. CDR3s include the opening cysteine and the closing phenylalanine or tryptophan. Fields, in order: V gene, CDR3 protein.

TRBV7-3 | CASSSGLAGFDEQFF
TRBV7-8 | CASSFRPSRSDNEQFF
TRBV21-1 | CASSLDGLWSYNSPLHF
TRBV11-3 | CASRTRGTAPSGNQPQHF
TRBV5-1 | CASSFGLAGDGEQFF
TRBV19 | CASSRSRGTDTQYF
TRBV2 | CASRASGGTDTQYF
TRBV7-9 | CASSPLNSADTQYF
TRBV2 | CANKAGGETQYF
TRBV18 | CASSPYDPESGWTGELFF
TRBV6-6 | CASRDTGNTIYF
TRBV7-8 | CASSLVAGNTEAFF
TRBV30 | CAWTVRSGANVLTF
TRBV7-3 | CASSSPPGTSGIYNEQFF
TRBV5-1 | CASSLVGGETQYF
TRBV6-5 | CASSLSPRSYQETQYF
TRBV19 | CATDPTSGRRYNEQFF
TRBV10-2 | CASSDRGRAQYF
TRBV18 | CASPQDRFGYGYTF
TRBV19 | CASSNRQGRYSDEQFF
TRBV7-9 | CASSLTSGELQPQHF
TRBV6-5 | CASSYTLAGGTYEQYF
TRBV6-5 | CASGSGDLYNEQFF
TRBV11-2 | CASSFLLARGTDNEQFF
TRBV28 | CASSLDREDQPQHF
TRBV27 | CASSKLAGGIYEQYF
TRBV11-2 | CASRYTGDTGELFF
TRBV4-2 | CASSQELAGVGNEQFF
TRBV27 | CASSLFYDSSGYGYTF
TRBV6-4 | CASALVPTDTQYF
TRBV2 | CASSVGQGGNYGYTF
TRBV10-2 | CASQMNRVNQQYF
TRBV5-1 | CASSLAGVGEQYF
TRBV5-4 | CASKQAGGGISYNEQFF
TRBV4-3 | CASSVQTGAFGSYEQYF
TRBV5-1 | CASSPDSPSYNEQFF
TRBV11-2 | CASSLSRQETQYF
TRBV14 | CASSQDPRLAGGPYEQYF
TRBV7-8 | CASSPTGGLYNEQFF
TRBV24-1 | CATSDPATGGVETQYF
TRBV28 | CASSFGGIGNQPQHF